This TCR beta chain stems from a study of T cell repertoires in breast cancer. Study-wide background: Tumors, lymph nodes and blood came from breast cancer patients, plus healthy blood.

The expanded emulsion RT-PCR method captured paired alpha and beta chains from CD8+ T cells. The CDR3 runs to 14 residues. CDR1 is MDHEN, CDR2 SYDVKM, per germline. After removal of 6 bases from V and 5 bases from J, the junction contained 7 bases not matched to a gene. This clonotype has a handful of counts. Its matching antigen is unknown. Points from the study as a whole: TRBV7 predominance in shared TCRs may reflect tumor recognition or mispriming. Eighteen TCR pairs recurred across seven or more tumors but rarely in control blood. Tumor-involved sentinel nodes shared 7.7% of TCRs with matched tumors, tumor-free nodes 2%.

Unpaired genes were suppressed by blocking oligonucleotides during a second nested PCR. MiXCR was run by TCRdb on the emulsion pairing reads, yielding one entry per CDR3 protein. This table holds about 140 distinct CDR3 sequences, 46% found once. Sample: CD8+ T cells. This clonotype was obtained from a pool of human donors with breast cancer or a healthy control (not recorded which). This chain connects TRBV28 to TRBJ2-4; 7 nucleotides agree with TRBD2. The CDR3 DNA reads as TGTGCCAGCAGCAGCGGGACTTACGAAAACATTCAGTACTTC. It codes for CASSSGTYENIQYF.